These 23 T cell receptor beta chains were all obtained from the same sample, sequenced in a study of blood T cell repertoires in COVID-19. Profiled with immunoSEQ multiplex PCR; TCRdb holds only in-frame clones, not every one. The sample consists of more than 300,000 clones, around 87% of them appearing once. The sample taken for sequencing was peripheral blood. The receptors stem from a woman aged 45-59 years with COVID-19, enrolled during active disease.

The V and J genes are TRBV7-6 and TRBJ1-1; 8 bases are a match to TRBD1. V dropped 1 base and J dropped 0; count of bases not matched to a gene: 10. The V gene's germline CDR1 is SGHVS and CDR2 FNYEAQ. This CDR3 has 18 residues. CDR3 region: CASSLVSRGHRMNTEAFF. CDR3 bases: TGTGCCAGCAGCTTAGTGTCCAGGGGGCACAGGATGAACACTGAAGCTTTCTTT.

The chain links TRBV24-1 to TRBJ2-5, with D perhaps matching TRBD1 (6 bases). The CDR3 extends over 15 amino acids. V was clipped by 2 bases and J by 4 bases, with 13 bases between them. Germline V gives CDR1 KGHDR, CDR2 SFDVKD. CDR3 in amino acids: CATSDSQTGRETQYF. As DNA, the CDR3 is TGTGCCACCAGTGATTCCCAAACAGGGAGAGAGACCCAGTACTTC.

The chain couples TRBV18 to TRBJ2-3; the match to TRBD1 covers 8 bases. This CDR3 comprises 16 residues. Losses at the gene ends were 6 bases for V and 4 bases for J; bases not matched to a gene: 12. Germline V gene lookup returns CDR1 KGHSH and CDR2 LQKENI. The CDR3 nucleotides read TGTGCCAGCTCTCCATCTAGGACAGGGATGCCAGATACGCAGTATTTT. This translates into CASSPSRTGMPDTQYF.

In DNA form, the CDR3 reads TGCGCCAGCAGCGAATCCCAGGGGGCGCGTTTCGAAAAACTGTTTTTT. The encoded protein is CASSESQGARFEKLFF. This chain uses TRBV5-1 with TRBJ1-4; 8 bases match TRBD1. CDR1 is SGHRS and CDR2 is YFSETQ in the germline V gene. CDR3 length: 16 amino acids. Germline trimming cut 4 bases from V and 8 bases from J; bases unmatched to any gene: 13.

The rearrangement uses TRBV18 and TRBJ1-4; 8 nucleotides line up with TRBD1. The CDR3 spans 15 residues. Trimming removed 5 bases from V and 8 bases from J; junction bases left unmatched: 10. CDR1 is KGHSH and CDR2 is LQKENI in the germline V gene. The DNA of the CDR3 is TGTGCCAGCTCATCAAACAGGGGGAGCGAGGAAAAACTGTTTTTT. Translated, it gives CASSSNRGSEEKLFF.

The V gene is TRBV24-1, the J gene TRBJ2-3; D possibly corresponds to TRBD2 (5 bases). Looked up from germline, CDR1 is KGHDR and CDR2 is SFDVKD. The germline V and J ends were trimmed by 5 bases and 1 base, with 12 bases remaining between them. CDR3 length equals 15 residues. The CDR3 nucleotides are TGTGCCACCAGTGTCTCGGGGATCGGCACAGATACGCAGTATTTT. Translating it yields CATSVSGIGTDTQYF.

The rearrangement joins TRBV24-1 to TRBJ1-1; a possible D gene is TRBD1 (5 bases). The CDR3 runs to 15 residues. Deletions cut 4 bases from V and 2 bases from J, with 13 bases between. The germline gives CDR1 KGHDR, CDR2 SFDVKD. Here the CDR3 DNA reads TGTGCCACCAGTGAGGGGCCAGCACAAAACACTGAAGCTTTCTTT. It is translated as CATSEGPAQNTEAFF.

This chain's CDR3 is CATSDFSVGRETQYF. The CDR3 nucleotides read TGTGCCACCAGTGATTTCTCGGTGGGCCGGGAGACCCAGTACTTC. The chain recombines TRBV24-1 with TRBJ2-5, with D unclear. CDR1 and CDR2 (germline): KGHDR, SFDVKD. The CDR3 totals 15 residues. The V end was cut by 1 base, the J end by 5 bases, with 13 bases between.

J is TRBJ2-1 and V is TRBV19, with TRBD2 identical over 10 bases. J gave up 8 bases and V 0 bases, and 7 bases lay outside the gene matches. Germline CDR1 is LNHDA and CDR2 is SQIVND (reference sequence). The CDR3 is 16 residues long. CDR3 residues: CASSIDGGSGRDEQFF. In nucleotides, the CDR3 is TGTGCCAGTAGTATAGATGGGGGAAGCGGGAGGGATGAGCAGTTCTTC.

DNA for the CDR3: TGTGCCAGCAGCGGGACAGTCCTAGGGTCTTACGAGCAGTACTTC. This codes for CASSGTVLGSYEQYF. The V call is TRBV5-6, the J call TRBJ2-7, with TRBD1 matching over 7 bases. The CDR3 covers 15 residues. CDR1 is SGHDT, CDR2 YYEEEE, per germline. Trimming at V came to 4 bases and at J to 4 bases, leaving 11 bases not matched to a gene.

DNA for the CDR3: TGTGCCAGCAGTTACTCAGGCAGGGGAAACATTCAGTACTTC. This translates into CASSYSGRGNIQYF. The rearrangement joins TRBV6-5 to TRBJ2-4, with D possibly matching TRBD1 (6 bases). From germline, CDR1 is MNHEY and CDR2 SVGAGI. The CDR3 runs 14 residues. V shed 0 bases and J shed 6 bases, with 9 bases lying between them.

The chain has TRBV30 and TRBJ2-7; 9 bases agree with TRBD1. The V gene end was trimmed by 3 bases and the J gene end by 4 bases; junction bases not matched to a gene: 10. CDR1 GTSNPN and CDR2 SVGIG come from the germline V gene (reference sequence). The CDR3 is 15 residues long. CDR3 DNA sequence: TGTGCCTGGAGCGAACCCCGACAGGGGGTTTACGAGCAGTACTTC. It yields the protein CAWSEPRQGVYEQYF.

This chain joins TRBV3-1 (or the pseudogene TRBV3-2) and TRBJ1-3; 7 positions match TRBD1. The length of the CDR3 is 15 residues. Germline V gives CDR1 LGHDT, CDR2 YNNKEL (reference sequence). J gave up 6 bases and V 1 base, and 6 bases lay outside the gene matches. CDR3 coding DNA: TGTGCCAGCAGCCAAGGCTACAGGGGTGAAAACACCATATATTTT. Translating it yields CASSQGYRGENTIYF.

CDR3 loop: CASSYRDRVSPLHF. The CDR3 DNA sequence: TGTGCCAGCAGCTACCGGGACAGGGTTTCACCCCTCCACTTT. The chain joins TRBV5-6 to TRBJ1-6; 9 bases are shared with TRBD1. The V gene end was trimmed by 3 bases and the J gene end by 9 bases; junction bases not matched to a gene: 4. This CDR3 has 14 residues. Germline values: CDR1 SGHDT, CDR2 YYEEEE. The full variable domain, in which reference TRBV5-6 and TRBJ1-6 provide the parts outside the CDR3, is DAGVTQSPTHLIKTRGQQVTLRCSPKSGHDTVSWYQQALGQGPQFIFQYYEEEERQRGNFPDRFSGHQFPNYSSELNVNALLLGDSALYLCASSYRDRVSPLHFGNGTRLTVT.

V is TRBV2 and J is TRBJ2-1; perhaps TRBD2 as D (5 bases). This CDR3 contains 13 residues. Trimming left V 8 bases short and J 4 bases short, with 12 bases between. Germline lookup yields CDR1 SNHLY and CDR2 FYNNEI. The CDR3 DNA reads as TGTGCCAGCCAGGTAGCGAATTACAATGAGCAGTTCTTC. It is translated as CASQVANYNEQFF.

This clone has just a few counts. The CDR3 protein is CASSLDEHGAGNSGANVLTF. CDR3 DNA: TGTGCCAGCAGCTTAGATGAGCATGGGGCAGGGAACTCTGGGGCCAACGTCCTGACTTTC. The chain is built from TRBV11-2 and TRBJ2-6, with a tentative D call TRBD1 (5 bases). Germline V gives CDR1 SGHAT, CDR2 FQNNGV. CDR3 length: 20 residues. Between the trimmed V and J ends, which lost 0 bases and 0 bases, there was a span of 18 bases.

The V call is TRBV11-2, the J call TRBJ1-2, with TRBD1 matching over 7 bases. The junction had 8 bases not matched to a gene; V was cut back by 1 base and J by 6 bases. The CDR3 loop spans 15 amino acids. Germline CDR1 SGHAT, CDR2 FQNNGV. CDR3 nucleotides: TGTGCCAGCAGCTTAGTTCGGGGGACAGTCAATGGCTACACCTTC. It is translated as CASSLVRGTVNGYTF.

This sequence joins TRBV7-8 and TRBJ2-1; 11 bases are a match to TRBD2. The CDR3 totals 20 residues. Germline assignment: CDR1 SGHVS and CDR2 FQNEAQ. V lost 5 bases, J lost 1 base, and 16 bases stayed unmatched. The CDR3 nucleotides are TGTGCCAGCAGCCTAATTAGCGGGAGGGCCAACTTCGGGTCCTACAATGAGCAGTTCTTC. Protein sequence: CASSLISGRANFGSYNEQFF.

V usage is TRBV30 and J usage is TRBJ1-1; 9 bases are a match to TRBD1. V dropped 2 bases and J dropped 10; count of bases not matched to a gene: 5. This CDR3 spans 12 amino acids. The V gene's germline CDR1 is GTSNPN and CDR2 SVGIG (reference sequence). CDR3 coding DNA: TGTGCCTGGAGTCTATCACAGGGGGCAGCTTTCTTT. It specifies CAWSLSQGAAFF.

The chain uses TRBV3-1 (or the pseudogene TRBV3-2) and TRBJ2-4, with a possible D match to TRBD2 (6 bases). The V end lost 0 bases, the J end lost 6 bases, and 9 bases lay between the germline ends. Germline CDR1 reads LGHDT; CDR2 reads YNNKEL (reference sequence). The CDR3 runs to 14 residues. The CDR3 DNA is TGTGCCAGCAGCCAAGACGTGGGGGGAAACATTCAGTACTTC. Encoded protein: CASSQDVGGNIQYF.

The J gene is TRBJ2-1, the V gene TRBV6-5, with a tentative D call TRBD1 (6 bases). The CDR3 sequence is 15 residues long. With 5 bases removed from V and 0 bases from J, the gap between germline ends came to 11 bases. Germline V gives CDR1 MNHEY, CDR2 SVGAGI. CDR3 nucleotide sequence: TGTGCCAGCAGTCTTGGGGACAACTCCTACAATGAGCAGTTCTTC. Residues: CASSLGDNSYNEQFF.

This clone was observed a handful of times. This chain uses TRBV10-2 with TRBJ1-6, with D possibly TRBD1 on 6 matching bases. V shed 0 bases and J shed 13 bases, with 10 bases lying between them. Germline CDR1 WSHSY, CDR2 SAAADI. The CDR3 loop spans 13 amino acids. This CDR3 is CASSESTGLPLHF. As DNA, the CDR3 is TGCGCCAGCAGTGAGTCGACAGGCCTGCCCCTCCACTTT.

With respect to this clone: Since no conserved phenylalanine or tryptophan closes the CDR3, a read error is the likely cause. No DNA is shown, since the ends of the CDR3 on it are uncertain; the CDR3 is the one TCRdb lists. This sequence joins TRBV6-1 and TRBJ2-7; the DNA was not compared with TRBD1, the D call given in the table. Germline V gene lookup returns CDR1 MNHNS and CDR2 SASEGT. Counting both end residues, the CDR3 totals 11 amino acids. This chain's CDR3 is CASSDGTVECL.